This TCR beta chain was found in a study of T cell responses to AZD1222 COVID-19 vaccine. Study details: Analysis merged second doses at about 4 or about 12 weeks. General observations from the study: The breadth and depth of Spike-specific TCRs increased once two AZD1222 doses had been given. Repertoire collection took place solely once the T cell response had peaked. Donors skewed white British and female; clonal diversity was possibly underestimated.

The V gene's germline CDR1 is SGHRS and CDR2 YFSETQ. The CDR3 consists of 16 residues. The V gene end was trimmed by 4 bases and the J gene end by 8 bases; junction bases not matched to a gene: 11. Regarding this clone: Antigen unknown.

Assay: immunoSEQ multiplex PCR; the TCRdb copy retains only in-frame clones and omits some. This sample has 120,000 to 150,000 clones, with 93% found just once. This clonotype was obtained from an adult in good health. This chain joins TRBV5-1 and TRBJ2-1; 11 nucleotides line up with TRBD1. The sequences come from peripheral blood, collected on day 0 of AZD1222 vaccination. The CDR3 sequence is CASSPGRGQGVDEQFF. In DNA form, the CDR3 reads TGCGCCAGCAGCCCCGGAAGGGGACAGGGGGTTGATGAGCAGTTCTTC.